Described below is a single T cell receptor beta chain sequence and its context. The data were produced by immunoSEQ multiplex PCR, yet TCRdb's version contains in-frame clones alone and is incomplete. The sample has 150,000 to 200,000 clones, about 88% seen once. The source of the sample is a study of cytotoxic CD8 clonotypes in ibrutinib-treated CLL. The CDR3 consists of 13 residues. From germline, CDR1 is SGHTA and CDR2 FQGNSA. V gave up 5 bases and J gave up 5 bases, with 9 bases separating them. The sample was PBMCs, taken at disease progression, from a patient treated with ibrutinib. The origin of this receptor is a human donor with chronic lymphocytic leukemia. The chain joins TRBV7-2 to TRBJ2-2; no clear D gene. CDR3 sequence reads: CASSPGRTGELFF. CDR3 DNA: TGTGCCAGCAGCCCCGGGCGGACCGGGGAGCTGTTTTTT.